The T cell receptor (beta chain) described here comes from a study of T-cell reconstitution after alpha-beta-depleted transplantation in children. Preparation of the TCRbeta library used unique molecular identifiers. TCRdb redid the calling of the PCR reads with MiXCR, one entry per CDR3 protein. The sample has roughly 200,000 distinct CDR3 sequences; approximately 7% are singletons. The J segment lost 5 bases and the V segment lost 6 bases, leaving 4 bases of the junction unmatched. Germline V CDR1 and CDR2: SGHTA, FQGNSA. This CDR3 is 13 amino acids long. This clonotype appeared a few times. A clone one base away is much larger, so this may be a read error.

This chain joins TRBV7-2 and TRBJ1-5; 7 positions match TRBD1. Sequencing was performed on PBMCs from the stem cell graft donor, taken from the stem cell graft. This TCR was recovered from a human donor who donated a stem cell graft to a child with Wiskott-Aldrich syndrome. The CDR3 region is CASSYRGDQPQHF. For the CDR3, the DNA is TGTGCCAGCAGTTACAGGGGAGATCAGCCCCAGCATTTT.